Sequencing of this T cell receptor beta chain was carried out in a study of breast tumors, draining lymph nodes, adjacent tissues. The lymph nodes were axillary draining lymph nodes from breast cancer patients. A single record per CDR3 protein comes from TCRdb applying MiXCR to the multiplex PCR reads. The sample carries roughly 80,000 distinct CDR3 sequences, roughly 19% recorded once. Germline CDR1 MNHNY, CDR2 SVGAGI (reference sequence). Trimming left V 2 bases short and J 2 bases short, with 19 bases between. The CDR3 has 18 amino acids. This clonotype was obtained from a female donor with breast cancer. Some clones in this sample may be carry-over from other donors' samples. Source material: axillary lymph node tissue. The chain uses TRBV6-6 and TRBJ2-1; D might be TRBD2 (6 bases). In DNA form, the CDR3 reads TGTGCCAGCAGTTACCCCTCCCAACTAGCACTAACCTACAATGAGCAGTTCTTC. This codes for CASSYPSQLALTYNEQFF.